The rows below give T cell receptor beta chains drawn from one sample of a study of breast tumors, draining lymph nodes, adjacent tissues. MiXCR was run by TCRdb on the multiplex PCR reads, yielding one entry per CDR3 protein. Among some 150,000 distinct CDR3 sequences listed, approximately 20% were seen once. Sequenced: axillary lymph node tissue. These receptors were obtained from a female donor with breast cancer. Some clones in this sample may be carry-over from other donors' samples. Each CDR3 is given with its conserved first and last residue. D genes are given only for firm matches. Only part of the rows carry a size: once, few, many, or a class if the clone is expanded.

clone_size	v_call	j_call	d_call	cdr3_length	cdr3_nt	cdr3_aa
many	TRBV6-5	TRBJ2-7	-	13	TGTGCCAGCAGCGAGAATAGGTTCTACGAGCAGTACTTC	CASSENRFYEQYF
-	TRBV9	TRBJ1-1	TRBD1	15	TGTGCCAGCAGCCCCGGGACAGCCTCTTCGGGTGAAGCTTTCTTT	CASSPGTASSGEAFF
many	TRBV10-2	TRBJ2-5	TRBD1	14	TGCGCCAGCAGGACTTTGACAGGGCAAGAGACCCAGTACTTC	CASRTLTGQETQYF
many	TRBV7-2	TRBJ2-5	TRBD2	15	TGTGCCAGCAGCCTCAGACTAGCGGGAATAGAGACCCAGTACTTC	CASSLRLAGIETQYF
-	TRBV6-1	TRBJ2-3	-	14	TGTGCCAGCAGGTCGGAGGGCGGCACAGATACGCAGTATTTT	CASRSEGGTDTQYF
many	TRBV6-4	TRBJ2-7	-	15	TGTGCCAGCAGACCTCCAAGGGGCCCCTCCTACGAGCAGTACTTC	CASRPPRGPSYEQYF
many	TRBV20-1	TRBJ2-7	-	13	TGCAGTGCTAGAGATCAGATGTCGTACGAGCAGTACTTC	CSARDQMSYEQYF
many	TRBV4-2	TRBJ2-5	-	17	TGTGCCAGCAGCCAAGAAAGGACAGTTGATAGCCAAGAGACCCAGTACTTC	CASSQERTVDSQETQYF
many	TRBV7-2	TRBJ2-7	-	14	TGTGCCAGCAGCTTAAACTCAGGGCTTTACGAGCAGTACTTC	CASSLNSGLYEQYF
few	TRBV19	TRBJ1-4	-	16	TGTGCCAGTAGCGACCGCAGGGGCCCTACTAATGAAAAACTGTTTTTT	CASSDRRGPTNEKLFF
many	TRBV7-2	TRBJ2-5	-	15	TGTGCCAGCAGCTTAAAGGGCCCGTACCAAGAGACCCAGTACTTC	CASSLKGPYQETQYF
many	TRBV5-1	TRBJ2-1	TRBD2	14	TGCGCCAGCAGCCAGGGACTAGAATACAATGAGCAGTTCTTC	CASSQGLEYNEQFF
many	TRBV7-2	TRBJ1-4	-	14	TGTGCCAGCCGCCCGACAGCAACTAATGAAAAACTGTTTTTT	CASRPTATNEKLFF
many	TRBV19	TRBJ2-1	-	12	TGTGCCAGTAGTTCTCCCTCCTGGGAGCAGTTCTTC	CASSSPSWEQFF
many	TRBV15	TRBJ2-1	TRBD2	16	TGTGCCACCAGCGGCCTAGGGGGGGGACTAGCGGGTGAGCAGTTCTTC	CATSGLGGGLAGEQFF
many	TRBV5-1	TRBJ2-1	-	14	TGCGCCAGCAGCTTGGACAGCTCCTACAATGAGCAGTTCTTC	CASSLDSSYNEQFF
many	TRBV9	TRBJ2-2	TRBD2	18	TGTGCCAGCAGCGTAGATCCTAGCGGGAGAGTCAACACCGGGGAGCTGTTTTTT	CASSVDPSGRVNTGELFF
many	TRBV7-2	TRBJ2-6	TRBD2	20	TGTGCCAGCAGCTTAGCGTGGGAGCGGGAGGGCCCCTCTGGGGCCAACGTCCTGACTTTC	CASSLAWEREGPSGANVLTF
many	TRBV11-2	TRBJ2-3	-	15	TGTGCCAGCAGCCCTAGGTCGGATACCACAGATACGCAGTATTTT	CASSPRSDTTDTQYF
many	TRBV6-6	TRBJ2-7	-	14	TGTGCCAGCAGCCCCCCAGGCCTCTCCTACGAGCAGTACTTC	CASSPPGLSYEQYF
many	TRBV2	TRBJ2-1	TRBD2	16	TGTGCCAGCAAAAAGACTAGCGGGAGCTCCTACAATGAGCAGTTCTTC	CASKKTSGSSYNEQFF
many	TRBV30	TRBJ1-4	TRBD1	14	TGTGCCTGGAGTGTACAGGGGACAAATGAAAAACTGTTTTTT	CAWSVQGTNEKLFF
few	TRBV20-1	TRBJ2-2	-	14	TGCAGTGCTAGAGATCCGGCAAACACCGGGGAGCTGTTTTTT	CSARDPANTGELFF
many	TRBV4-1	TRBJ2-3	TRBD2	16	TGCGCCAGCAGCCAAGCCCTAGCGGGAAGCACAGATACGCAGTATTTT	CASSQALAGSTDTQYF
many	TRBV6-1	TRBJ2-3	TRBD2	15	TGTGCCAGCAGTGAAGGACTAGCGGGAGGGAATCCGCAGTATTTT	CASSEGLAGGNPQYF
many	TRBV6-2/TRBV6-3	TRBJ1-4	-	14	TGTGCCAGCAGAATCAGCGCAACTAATGAAAAACTGTTTTTT	CASRISATNEKLFF
many	TRBV11-2	TRBJ2-1	TRBD1	12	TGTGCCAGCAGCTCACAGGGGGCGGTGCAGTTCTTC	CASSSQGAVQFF
-	TRBV3-1	TRBJ1-4	TRBD1	15	TGTGCCAGCAGCCTAAGGACAGGGGGCAATGAAAAACTGTTTTTT	CASSLRTGGNEKLFF
many	TRBV5-1	TRBJ2-1	TRBD2	16	TGCGCCAGCAGCGGACCGGGACTAGCGGTGTACAATGAGCAGTTCTTC	CASSGPGLAVYNEQFF
-	TRBV5-6	TRBJ2-5	-	14	TGTGCCAGCAGCTTGGAAATAACGGGAGAGACCCAGTACTTC	CASSLEITGETQYF
many	TRBV30	TRBJ2-7	-	12	TGTGCCTGGAGTTTTGGGATCCACGAGCAGTACTTC	CAWSFGIHEQYF
many	TRBV5-6	TRBJ1-2	-	13	TGTGCCAGCAGCTATGGGACTTCCCATGGCTACACCTTC	CASSYGTSHGYTF
many	TRBV20-1	TRBJ1-4	TRBD1	14	TGCAGTGCTAGAGTCGACAGGGAGGGTGAAAAACTGTTTTTT	CSARVDREGEKLFF
many	TRBV7-2	TRBJ1-6	-	13	TGTGCCAGCAGCCCAAGGATGGATTCACCCCTCCACTTT	CASSPRMDSPLHF
many	TRBV24-1	TRBJ2-1	TRBD2	16	TGTGCCACCAGTGACTATACGACTAGCGGGAGCACTGAGCAGTTCTTC	CATSDYTTSGSTEQFF
many	TRBV19	TRBJ1-6	-	14	TGTGCCAGTCGAACGGGACGGCTTAATTCACCCCTCCACTTT	CASRTGRLNSPLHF
many	TRBV2	TRBJ2-7	-	14	TGTGCCAGCAAATATATTGAGGTAGGCGGCGAGCAGTACTTC	CASKYIEVGGEQYF
many	TRBV19	TRBJ1-6	TRBD1	14	TGTGCCAGTAGTATCGGGACAGGGCGCTCACCCCTCCACTTT	CASSIGTGRSPLHF
-	TRBV18	TRBJ2-2	-	12	TGTGCCAGCTCACCACTGACCGGGGAGCTGTTTTTT	CASSPLTGELFF
many	TRBV5-1	TRBJ2-7	-	13	TGCGCCAGCAGCTTGGGGCAGAACTACGAGCAGTACTTC	CASSLGQNYEQYF
many	TRBV11-2	TRBJ2-3	TRBD1	13	TGTGCCAGCAGCTTAATGGCCCAGGGGGCCGAGTATTTT	CASSLMAQGAEYF
once	TRBV19	TRBJ2-7	TRBD1	14	TGTGCCAGTAGCCGGACAGGGAGCCCCTACGAGCAGTACTTC	CASSRTGSPYEQYF
-	TRBV11-2	TRBJ2-3	TRBD2	16	TGTGCCAGCAGCCCCCAAGGGACTAGCGGGAGTAGTACGCAGTATTTT	CASSPQGTSGSSTQYF
many	TRBV6-5	TRBJ1-4	-	13	TGTGCCAGCAGTTACTCGAGGCAGGAAAAACTGTTTTTT	CASSYSRQEKLFF
many	TRBV2	TRBJ1-2	-	12	TGTGCCAGCAGTACGGACAGCTATGGCTACACCTTC	CASSTDSYGYTF
many	TRBV20-1	TRBJ2-7	TRBD1	13	TGCAGTGCTTCGGGACAGGGAGGGTACGAGCAGTACTTC	CSASGQGGYEQYF
few	TRBV18	TRBJ2-2	TRBD2	16	TGTGCCAGCTCACCACTCACTAGCGGGAACACCGGGGAGCTGTTTTTT	CASSPLTSGNTGELFF
-	TRBV28	TRBJ2-3	-	18	TGTGCCAGCAGTAGTTTCGAAACTAGATCCACCCTCAGAGATACGCAGTATTTT	CASSSFETRSTLRDTQYF
many	TRBV2	TRBJ2-7	-	13	TGTGCCAGCAGGGAGGGACTTCTCAACGAGCAGTACTTC	CASREGLLNEQYF
few	TRBV28	TRBJ2-3	TRBD2	17	TGTGCCAGCAGTTTGGTTACTAGCGGGGAGGGCCAGAATACGCAGTATTTT	CASSLVTSGEGQNTQYF
-	TRBV28	TRBJ2-7	-	11	TGTGCCGGAGGGACCCCATCCGAGCAGTACTTC	CAGGTPSEQYF
-	TRBV28	TRBJ2-2	TRBD1	18	TGTGCCAGCAGCCGGTTCTATGAACAGGGGGCAGACACCGGGAAGCTGTTTTTT	CASSRFYEQGADTGKLFF